This is a list of T cell receptor beta chains from one sample in a study of T cell responses to AZD1222 COVID-19 vaccine. Measured with immunoSEQ multiplex PCR; TCRdb has only the in-frame clones, and not every one. Of about 160,000 clones listed, more than 90% were seen once; the top ten hold 3.3%. The specimen comprised peripheral blood, sampled 28 days after the second AZD1222 dose. These receptors all stem from an adult who received the AZD1222 COVID-19 vaccine. The CDR3 runs from the conserved cysteine through the conserved F or W. The D gene is left open where the match is weak. Rows give clone size only sometimes, using once, few, many, or a class for an expanded clone.

TRBV9	NA	TRBD2	TRBJ2-2	CASSVVVAGEVELFF	TGTGCCAGCAGCGTAGTGGTAGCGGGAGAAGTGGAGCTGTTTTTT
TRBV2	once	NA	TRBJ2-1	CASSGWQGELEQFF	TGTGCCAGCAGTGGTTGGCAGGGCGAATTGGAGCAGTTCTTC
TRBV7-2	NA	TRBD1	TRBJ1-5	CASSQQGGQPQHF	TGTGCCAGCAGCCAACAGGGGGGTCAGCCCCAGCATTTT
TRBV10-2	NA	NA	TRBJ1-5	CASSLTGDQPQHF	TGCGCCAGCAGTTTGACGGGGGATCAGCCCCAGCATTTT
TRBV4-2	NA	TRBD2	TRBJ2-1	CASSQDPRTSGRYGNEQFF	TGTGCCAGCAGCCAAGATCCCCGGACTAGCGGGAGGTACGGCAATGAGCAGTTCTTC
TRBV11-2	NA	TRBD1	TRBJ2-7	CASSDPGQGRSSYEQYF	TGTGCCAGCAGCGACCCCGGACAGGGCAGGTCCTCCTACGAGCAGTACTTC
TRBV28	NA	NA	TRBJ1-2	CATLKRGLSYGYTF	TGTGCCACCCTGAAGAGAGGACTCTCGTATGGCTACACCTTC
TRBV30	NA	NA	TRBJ1-3	CACKDSARGNTIYF	TGTGCCTGCAAAGACAGTGCTCGCGGAAACACCATATATTTT
TRBV28	once	NA	TRBJ2-1	CASSLVQGGAYNEQFF	TGTGCCAGCAGTTTAGTCCAGGGAGGAGCCTACAATGAGCAGTTCTTC
TRBV4-1	NA	TRBD2	TRBJ2-7	CASSHQMLAGVYEQYF	TGCGCCAGCAGCCACCAAATGCTAGCGGGAGTCTACGAGCAGTACTTC